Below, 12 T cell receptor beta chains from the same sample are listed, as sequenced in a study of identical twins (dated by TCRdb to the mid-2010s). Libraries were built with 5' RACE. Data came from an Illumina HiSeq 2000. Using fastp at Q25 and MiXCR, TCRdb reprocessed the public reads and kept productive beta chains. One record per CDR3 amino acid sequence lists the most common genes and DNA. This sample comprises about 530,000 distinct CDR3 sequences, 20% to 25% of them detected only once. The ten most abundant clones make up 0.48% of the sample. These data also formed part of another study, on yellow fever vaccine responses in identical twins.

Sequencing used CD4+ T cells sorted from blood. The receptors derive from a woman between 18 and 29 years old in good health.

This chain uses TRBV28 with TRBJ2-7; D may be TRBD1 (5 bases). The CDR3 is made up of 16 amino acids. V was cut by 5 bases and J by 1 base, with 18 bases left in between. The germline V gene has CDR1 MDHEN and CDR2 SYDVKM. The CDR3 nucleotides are TGTGCCAGCAGTCACCGGACATTTCTGGCGTCCTACGAGCAGTACTTC. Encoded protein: CASSHRTFLASYEQYF.

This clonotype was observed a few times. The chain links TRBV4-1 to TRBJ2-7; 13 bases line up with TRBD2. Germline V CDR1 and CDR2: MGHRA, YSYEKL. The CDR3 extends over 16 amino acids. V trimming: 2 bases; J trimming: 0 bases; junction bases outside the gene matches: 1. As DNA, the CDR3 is TGCGCCAGCAGCCAACGGACTAGCGGGAGCTCCTACGAGCAGTACTTC. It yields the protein CASSQRTSGSSYEQYF.

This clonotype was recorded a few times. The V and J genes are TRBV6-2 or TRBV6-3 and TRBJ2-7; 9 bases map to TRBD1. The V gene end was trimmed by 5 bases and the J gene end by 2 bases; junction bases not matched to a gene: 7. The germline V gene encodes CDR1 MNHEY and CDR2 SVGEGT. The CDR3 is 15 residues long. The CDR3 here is CASSPGQGSTYEQYF. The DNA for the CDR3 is TGTGCCAGCAGTCCGGGACAGGGTTCCACCTACGAGCAGTACTTC.

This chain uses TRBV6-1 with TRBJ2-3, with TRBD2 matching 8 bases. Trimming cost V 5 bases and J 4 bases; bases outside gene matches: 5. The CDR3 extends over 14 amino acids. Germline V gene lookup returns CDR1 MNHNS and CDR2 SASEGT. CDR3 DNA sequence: TGTGCCAGCAGTCAGACTAGCGCCTCAGATACGCAGTATTTT. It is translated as CASSQTSASDTQYF.

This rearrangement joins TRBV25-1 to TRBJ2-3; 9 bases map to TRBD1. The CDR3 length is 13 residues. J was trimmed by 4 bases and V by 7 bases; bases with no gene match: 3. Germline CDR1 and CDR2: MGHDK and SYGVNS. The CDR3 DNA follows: TGTGCCAGCAACACAGGGGGCGCAGATACGCAGTATTTT. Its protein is CASNTGGADTQYF.

CDR3 DNA sequence: TGTGCCAGCAGGGACGGGCCGGTTTCCGGGGAGCTGTTTTTT. Translated, it gives CASRDGPVSGELFF. The V call is TRBV2, the J call TRBJ2-2, with unresolved D. The V and J ends lost 6 bases and 6 bases respectively, with 14 bases between them. Germline values: CDR1 SNHLY, CDR2 FYNNEI. The CDR3 runs to 14 residues.

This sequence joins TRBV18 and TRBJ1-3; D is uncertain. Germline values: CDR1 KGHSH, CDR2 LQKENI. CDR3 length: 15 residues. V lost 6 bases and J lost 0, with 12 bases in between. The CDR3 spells CASSRNENSGNTIYF. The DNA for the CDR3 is TGTGCCAGCTCCCGGAATGAAAACTCTGGAAACACCATATATTTT.

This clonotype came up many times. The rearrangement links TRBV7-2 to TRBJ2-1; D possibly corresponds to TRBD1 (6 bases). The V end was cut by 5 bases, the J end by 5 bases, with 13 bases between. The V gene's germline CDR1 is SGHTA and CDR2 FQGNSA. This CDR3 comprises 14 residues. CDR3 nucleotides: TGTGCCAGCAGCCCGGACAGAGTCGACAATGAGCAGTTCTTC. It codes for CASSPDRVDNEQFF.

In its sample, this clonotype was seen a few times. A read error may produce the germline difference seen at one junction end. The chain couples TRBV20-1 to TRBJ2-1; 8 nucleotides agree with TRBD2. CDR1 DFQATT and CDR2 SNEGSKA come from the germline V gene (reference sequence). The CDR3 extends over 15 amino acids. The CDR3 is CSAPLSGGEGNVQFF. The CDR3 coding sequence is TGCAGTGCACCACTTTCCGGGGGGGAAGGGAATGTGCAGTTCTTC.

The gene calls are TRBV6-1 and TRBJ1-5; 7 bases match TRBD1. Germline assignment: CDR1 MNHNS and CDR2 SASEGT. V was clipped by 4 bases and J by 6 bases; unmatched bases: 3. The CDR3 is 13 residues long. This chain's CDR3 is CASSGQGLQPQHF. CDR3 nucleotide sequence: TGTGCCAGCAGTGGACAGGGTCTTCAGCCCCAGCATTTT.

CDR3 bases: TGTGCCAGCAGGCCCACCTATGGCTACACCTTC. As protein: CASRPTYGYTF. The chain joins TRBV2 to TRBJ1-2; no reliable D call. The CDR3 sequence is 11 residues long. Trimming took off 6 bases at V and 4 bases at J, with 6 bases between the two ends. Germline V gene lookup returns CDR1 SNHLY and CDR2 FYNNEI.

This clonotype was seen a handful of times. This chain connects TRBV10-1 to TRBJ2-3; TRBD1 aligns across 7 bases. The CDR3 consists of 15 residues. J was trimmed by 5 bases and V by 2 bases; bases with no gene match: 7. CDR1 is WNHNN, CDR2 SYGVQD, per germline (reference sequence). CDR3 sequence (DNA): TGCGCCAGCAGTGAGATGACAGGGTCTGTAGATACGCAGTATTTT. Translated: CASSEMTGSVDTQYF.